The 9 T cell receptor beta chains presented below share a single source sample, sequenced in a study of OX40 agonist ivuxolimab in advanced cancers. The table came from immunoSEQ multiplex PCR; TCRdb's copy has only in-frame clones and leaves some out. This sample has around 31,000 clones, with about 83% found just once. The sample here was CD4+ or CD8+ T cells sorted from blood, taken in a trial of the OX40 agonist ivuxolimab. The receptors were gathered from an adult with an advanced solid tumor such as melanoma, head and neck, liver or kidney cancer.

This sequence joins TRBV28 and TRBJ2-5; 12 bases agree with TRBD2. This CDR3 is built from 19 residues. V shed 1 base and J 5 bases; nucleotides not matched to a gene: 14. The germline V gene encodes CDR1 MDHEN and CDR2 SYDVKM. The CDR3 protein is CASSLSSPVLAGGSETQYF. In DNA form, the CDR3 reads TGTGCCAGCAGTTTATCCTCCCCTGTCCTAGCGGGGGGGTCTGAGACCCAGTACTTC.

The chain recombines TRBV6-1 with TRBJ1-3, with D hard to call. V was clipped by 1 base and J by 2 bases, with 6 bases between them. Germline V CDR1 and CDR2: MNHNS, SASEGT. The CDR3 loop spans 14 amino acids. As DNA, the CDR3 is TGTGCCAGCAGTGAAGGTCCAACTGGAAACACCATATATTTT. Its protein product is CASSEGPTGNTIYF.

This rearrangement joins TRBV27 to TRBJ2-7; 7 bases are a match to TRBD1. J lost 4 bases, V lost 5 bases, and 17 bases had no gene match. The V gene's germline CDR1 is MNHEY and CDR2 SMNVEV (reference sequence). The CDR3 totals 17 residues. In DNA form, the CDR3 reads TGTGCCAGCAGTCCTAAGGACAGGTCGGGCCTCCCGTACGAGCAGTACTTC. Translation gives CASSPKDRSGLPYEQYF.

The chain couples TRBV6-5 to TRBJ2-2, with a weak D call TRBD1 (5 bases). The CDR3 runs 14 residues. Germline CDR1 is MNHEY and CDR2 is SVGAGI. Trimming pared 5 bases from V and 3 bases from J, leaving 10 bases between. The CDR3 nucleotides are TGTGCCAGCAGTGAACAAGGGGACACCGGGGAGCTGTTTTTT. Translated, it gives CASSEQGDTGELFF.

In this sample, this clone turned up a few times. The V call is TRBV19, the J call TRBJ2-3; D possibly matches TRBD1 or TRBD2 (5 bases each). The CDR3 is 14 residues long. V was clipped by 3 bases and J by 0 bases, with 7 bases between them. Germline-derived CDR1 and CDR2 are LNHDA and SQIVND (reference sequence). The CDR3 coding sequence is TGTGCCAGTAGTATCGGGGACAGCACAGATACGCAGTATTTT. Translated: CASSIGDSTDTQYF.

The chain has TRBV13 and TRBJ1-2; the D gene is possibly TRBD1 (5 bases). This CDR3 has 13 amino acids. The germline V gene encodes CDR1 PRHDT and CDR2 FYEKMQ (reference sequence). The V end was cut by 3 bases, the J end by 8 bases, with 13 bases between. The CDR3 DNA follows: TGTGCCAGCAGCTTGGGCGAGGGGCGCGGCTACACCTTC. This encodes CASSLGEGRGYTF.

The chain couples TRBV6-5 to TRBJ2-5, with D hard to call. The CDR3 totals 12 residues. V gave up 11 bases and J gave up 2 bases, with 12 bases separating them. Germline V gives CDR1 MNHEY, CDR2 SVGAGI. CDR3 nucleotide sequence: TGTGCCTCCCGAGACGGGCAAGAGACCCAGTACTTC. It is translated as CASRDGQETQYF.

The rearrangement joins TRBV11-3 to TRBJ2-7; TRBD2 agrees at 8 bases. J was trimmed by 3 bases and V by 5 bases; bases with no gene match: 6. The CDR3 is 14 residues long. Germline loops: CDR1 SGHNT, CDR2 YENEEA. CDR3 DNA: TGTGCCAGCAGCCAAAGCGGGAGTGTCTACGAGCAGTACTTC. Its protein is CASSQSGSVYEQYF.

The rearrangement links TRBV4-2 to TRBJ2-2, with 12 bases lining up with TRBD2. The junction had 11 bases not matched to a gene; V was cut back by 2 bases and J by 7 bases. This CDR3 spans 18 amino acids. The germline CDR1 and CDR2 sequences are LGHNA and YNFKEQ. CDR3 sequence (DNA): TGTGCCAGCAGCCAATGGACTAGCGGGGTCCGGACGGGCGGGGAGCTGTTTTTT. Its protein is CASSQWTSGVRTGGELFF.